This T cell receptor beta chain was sequenced in a study of PD-L1 blockade in urothelial cancer. At the level of the study: Men with urothelial cancer arising in the bladder made up about 90% of the roughly 29 patients. There were a median of about 140,000 T cells in blood samples.

Time point defined: peripheral blood 6 weeks after treatment start. CDR3 length equals 15 residues. CDR1 is MNHEY, CDR2 SVGAGI, per germline. V shed 2 bases and J 3 bases; nucleotides not matched to a gene: 4. Assay used: immunoSEQ multiplex PCR; TCRdb lists only in-frame clones, some missing. The sample contains about 130,000 clones, about 82% of which appear only once. The material was PBMCs, obtained around atezolizumab (anti-PD-L1) treatment. The sequence derives from a man aged 50 to 59 with urothelial cancer. This chain joins TRBV6-5 and TRBJ1-3; 7 nucleotides agree with TRBD1. The CDR3 reads CASSYDRANGNTIYF. The CDR3 DNA reads as TGTGCCAGCAGTTACGACAGGGCAAATGGAAACACCATATATTTT.